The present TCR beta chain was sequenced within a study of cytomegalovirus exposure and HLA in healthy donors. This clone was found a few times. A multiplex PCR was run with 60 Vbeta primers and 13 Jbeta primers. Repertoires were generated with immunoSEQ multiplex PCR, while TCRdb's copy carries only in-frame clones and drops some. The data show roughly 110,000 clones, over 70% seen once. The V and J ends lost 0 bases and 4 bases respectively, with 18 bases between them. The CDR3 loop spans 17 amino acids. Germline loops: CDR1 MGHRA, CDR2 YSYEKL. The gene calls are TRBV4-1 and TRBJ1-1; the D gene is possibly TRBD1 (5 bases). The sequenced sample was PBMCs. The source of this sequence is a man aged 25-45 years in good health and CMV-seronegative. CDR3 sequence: CASSQDGTRGAGTEAFF. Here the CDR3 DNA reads TGCGCCAGCAGCCAAGACGGTACAAGGGGCGCCGGCACTGAAGCTTTCTTT.